This T cell receptor beta chain appears in the sequencing data of a study of cytomegalovirus exposure and HLA in healthy donors (dated by TCRdb to the late 2010s). A note on the overall study: The 670 or so repertoires of the first cohort and the approximately 110 validation repertoires were produced on the same platform, according to a later analysis. The study aimed to test whether cataloging public T cell receptors could reveal signatures of past pathogen exposure. In addition to the first cohort of 666 subjects, a separate validation cohort of 120 different subjects was used. To predict cytomegalovirus infection status, the study combined high-throughput TCR immunosequencing, statistical association of individual TCRs with disease status, and machine learning. Broader findings and caveats from the paper: A later analysis found that TCRs clustered in the first cohort also tended to co-occur in the roughly 120 validation repertoires, with approximately 95% of cluster scores above 0. The classifier was reported to diagnose cytomegalovirus status with high specificity and sensitivity in both the original cohort and the validation cohort. Most TCR sequences were seen in very few donors, while some public TCRs were found in many individuals. It was suggested by the authors that the approach could potentially be generalized to other disease states and immunological phenotypes. The validation cohort had no HLA typing available for a later analysis, so co-occurrence within that cohort was assessed over all 130 or so repertoires. The study listed 150 to 200 TCR beta chains as associated with cytomegalovirus. In vitro tests confirmed that a few of the cytomegalovirus-associated TCR beta chains recognize cytomegalovirus antigens.

Separate from the roughly 700-subject first cohort, the validation cohort of 95 to 150 subjects was the group to which the donors belonged. Libraries came from the immunoSEQ multiplex PCR assay. On the study's bioinformatics: A statistical classification framework was built for diagnosing cytomegalovirus status from the catalog of TCR beta chain sequences. TCRdb took this table from immuneACCESS and kept in-frame rearrangements with V and J called. Such tables lack part of the clones; where checked against another copy, unresolved V genes explain under half of the gap, and the rest is unexplained. For V, J and clone size, that table is used; D and trimming come from the DNA. The sample table records tens of thousands of clones; 85% to 95% of these occur just once. The top ten constitute 1.5% to 1.8% of the sample. The count of this clone is one. The specificity of this receptor is unknown. Nothing much larger sits one base from this clone, and base qualities are not available.

Per the germline V gene, SGHAT is the CDR1 and FQNNGV is the CDR2. For this chain, trimming is 5 bases at the V end and 1 base at the J end, and the number of junction bases without a gene match is 7. Measured from the cysteine to the phenylalanine, the CDR3 is 16 residues long. Only the CDR3 DNA stays, 48 bases, in frame from base 1. The chain is made from TRBV11-2 and TRBJ2-1, with TRBD2 identical over 8 junction bases. The sequencing input was PBMCs. The sequence was obtained from a man aged 18 to 35 in good health and CMV-seropositive. The DNA is TGTGCCAGCAGCAAACTAGCGGTCTCTTCCTACAATGAGCAGTTCTTC. This encodes CASSKLAVSSYNEQFF.